The sequence of this T cell receptor (beta chain) was determined in a study of T cell responses to AZD1222 COVID-19 vaccine. Study-level points and caveats: At 160-218 and 743-854, vaccine-associated CD4 TCRs were dominant, and they spanned spike. Unmutated variant regions are reportedly targeted by nearly half of spike-specific TCRs. Repertoires were sampled only after the peak T cell response. The sample set comprised mostly white British donors with more females, and clonal diversity was possibly underestimated.

The data were produced by immunoSEQ multiplex PCR, yet TCRdb's version contains in-frame clones alone and is incomplete. The sample lists around 35,000 clones; less than 90% were seen once. On this clone itself: What it binds is unknown.

This TCR came from an adult in good health. The sample was peripheral blood, taken on day 0 of AZD1222 vaccination.

In DNA, the CDR3 is TGTGCCAGCCAGGGATGGTATGGCTACACCTTC. This sequence encodes CASQGWYGYTF. The chain carries TRBV3-1 (or the pseudogene TRBV3-2) and TRBJ1-2; D is possibly TRBD1 (5 bases). V gave up 8 bases and J gave up 5 bases, with 9 bases separating them. The germline V gene encodes CDR1 LGHDT and CDR2 YNNKEL (reference sequence). CDR3 size: 11 residues.